A single sample is the source of the 16 T cell receptor beta chains below, sequenced in a study of blood T cell repertoires in COVID-19. Only in-frame clones appear in the TCRdb table, and some are missing; sequencing was by immunoSEQ multiplex PCR. The table records around 190,000 clones, about 90% of them present only once. Input material: peripheral blood. The receptors derive from a man between 18 and 29 years old with active or convalescent COVID-19.

J is TRBJ2-5 and V is TRBV7-2; no clear D gene. The germline gives CDR1 SGHTA, CDR2 FQGNSA. V shed 1 base and J shed 3 bases, with 12 bases lying between them. The CDR3 has 15 amino acids. The CDR3 sequence: CASSLESGKKETQYF. CDR3 nucleotide sequence: TGTGCCAGCAGCTTAGAGTCAGGAAAAAAAGAGACCCAGTACTTC.

This rearrangement joins TRBV5-5 to TRBJ1-2; TRBD1 agrees at 8 bases. CDR1 SGHKS and CDR2 YYEKEE come from the germline V gene (reference sequence). The CDR3 totals 13 residues. With V trimmed by 4 bases and J by 8 bases, 7 bases remained unmatched. CDR3 in amino acids: CASSPTGEGGYTF. The CDR3 bases are TGTGCCAGCAGCCCGACAGGGGAGGGGGGCTACACCTTC.

This clone was observed once. This chain uses TRBV10-2 with TRBJ2-1; 9 bases fit TRBD2. Germline loops: CDR1 WSHSY, CDR2 SAAADI. The CDR3 length is 14 residues. Trimming cost V 8 bases and J 6 bases; bases outside gene matches: 8. The CDR3 here is CASAPSGNLNEQFF. The CDR3, as DNA: TGCGCCAGCGCCCCTAGCGGGAACCTCAATGAGCAGTTCTTC.

The J gene is TRBJ2-7, the V gene TRBV6-5; 9 bases map to TRBD1. With 6 bases clipped from V and 2 bases from J, the junction kept 5 bases outside the gene matches. Germline V gene lookup returns CDR1 MNHEY and CDR2 SVGAGI. The CDR3 spans 14 residues. The CDR3 is CASRSGQGAYEQYF. The CDR3 DNA is TGTGCCAGCAGATCGGGACAGGGAGCCTACGAGCAGTACTTC.

V gene TRBV9 combines with J gene TRBJ2-7; maybe TRBD2 (5 bases). The CDR3 length is 12 residues. Looked up from germline, CDR1 is SGDLS and CDR2 is YYNGEE. V lost 1 base, J lost 6 bases, and 8 bases lay in between. CDR3 amino acids: CASSVIGGEQYF. The CDR3 nucleotides read TGTGCCAGCAGCGTAATCGGAGGCGAGCAGTACTTC.

CDR3 DNA: TGTGCCAGCTCCGGGACAGCCAACTTGGGAGGAAACACCATATATTTT. This sequence encodes CASSGTANLGGNTIYF. This rearrangement joins TRBV2 to TRBJ1-3; 7 bases align to TRBD1. Germline trimming cut 8 bases from V and 4 bases from J; bases unmatched to any gene: 14. The germline CDR1 and CDR2 sequences are SNHLY and FYNNEI. The CDR3 has 16 residues.

V and J are TRBV11-2 and TRBJ2-1, with TRBD2 identical over 7 bases. Germline V CDR1 and CDR2: SGHAT, FQNNGV. V shed 2 bases, J shed 5 bases, and the junction held 3 bases outside the gene matches. The CDR3 is made up of 14 amino acids. For the CDR3, the DNA is TGTGCCAGCAGCTTATCCAGCGGGAACAATGAGCAGTTCTTC. Its protein product is CASSLSSGNNEQFF.

This chain joins TRBV7-2 and TRBJ1-1; possible D gene TRBD1, 6 bases. V lost 0 bases and J 3 bases, leaving 11 bases between the germline ends. The CDR3 spans 15 residues. Germline V gene lookup returns CDR1 SGHTA and CDR2 FQGNSA. CDR3 DNA sequence: TGTGCCAGCAGCTTAGCCGCAGGGGAGCACACTGAAGCTTTCTTT. This sequence encodes CASSLAAGEHTEAFF.

This chain connects TRBV10-1 to TRBJ2-3; 14 nucleotides align to TRBD2. V shed 8 bases, J shed 3 bases, and the junction held 7 bases outside the gene matches. CDR3 length: 16 residues. Germline loops: CDR1 WNHNN, CDR2 SYGVQD (reference sequence). DNA for the CDR3: TGCGCCAGCGGGACTAGCGGGGGCAGAAGGACAGATACGCAGTATTTT. Encoded protein: CASGTSGGRRTDTQYF.

The chain recombines TRBV7-2 with TRBJ2-2, with D perhaps matching TRBD2 (5 bases). The CDR3 extends over 15 amino acids. Germline values: CDR1 SGHTA, CDR2 FQGNSA. Trimming removed 0 bases at V and 8 bases at J, with 13 bases between. The CDR3 region has the DNA TGTGCCAGCAGCTTAGCGCTCGGAGGCCCTGGGGAGCTGTTTTTT. This sequence encodes CASSLALGGPGELFF.

The chain recombines TRBV6-2 or TRBV6-3 with TRBJ1-1; TRBD1 aligns across 7 bases. Germline V gene data show CDR1 as MNHEY and CDR2 as SVGEGT. The CDR3 covers 13 residues. Trimming removed 3 bases from V and 11 bases from J; junction bases left unmatched: 9. In DNA form, the CDR3 reads TGTGCCAGCAGTTATCACGACAGGGCCCGGGCTTTCTTT. It translates to CASSYHDRARAFF.

This clone was seen a few times. The rearrangement joins TRBV11-2 to TRBJ2-2, with TRBD1 matching over 10 bases. The CDR3 contains 16 residues. CDR1 SGHAT and CDR2 FQNNGV come from the germline V gene. The trim removed 4 bases at V and 7 bases at J, leaving 9 bases unmatched. CDR3 in amino acids: CASSSGGQGSLGELFF. CDR3 coding DNA: TGTGCCAGCAGCTCCGGGGGACAGGGGAGCCTCGGGGAGCTGTTTTTT.

The chain combines TRBV5-4 with TRBJ1-2; no clear D. The germline CDR1 and CDR2 sequences are SGHNT and YYREEE (reference sequence). V dropped 3 bases and J dropped 0 bases, with 6 bases sitting between them. The CDR3 is 13 residues long. The CDR3 sequence is CASSSTANYGYTF. DNA of the CDR3: TGTGCCAGCAGCTCCACTGCTAACTATGGCTACACCTTC. Full variable domain (missing parts from reference TRBV5-4 and TRBJ1-2): ETGVTQSPTHLIKTRGQQVTLRCSSQSGHNTVSWYQQALGQGPQFIFQYYREEENGRGNFPPRFSGLQFPNYSSELNVNALELDDSALYLCASSSTANYGYTFGSGTRLTVV.

J is TRBJ2-7 and V is TRBV7-3, with D possibly matching TRBD2 (6 bases). Trimming shortened V by 10 bases and J by 4 bases, and 14 bases separated the two germline ends. Germline CDR1 reads SGHTA; CDR2 reads FQGTGA. The CDR3 is 12 amino acids. For the CDR3, the DNA is TGTGCCACGCGGCGGGATCATTACGAGCAGTACTTC. Its translation is CATRRDHYEQYF. Variable domain in full (rest from reference TRBV7-3 and TRBJ2-7): GAGVSQTPSNKVTEKGKYVELRCDPISGHTALYWYRQSLGQGPEFLIYFQGTGAADDSGLPNDRFFAVRPEGSVSTLKIQRTERGDSAVYLCATRRDHYEQYFGPGTRLTVT.

This clone was found once. CDR3 amino acids: CASSRYRQGKTEAFF. CDR3 in DNA: TGTGCCAGCAGCCGCTACCGACAGGGGAAAACTGAAGCTTTCTTT. This sequence joins TRBV9 and TRBJ1-1; 8 positions match TRBD1. The CDR3 covers 15 residues. Losses at the gene ends were 4 bases for V and 5 bases for J; bases not matched to a gene: 10. Per germline, CDR1 SGDLS and CDR2 YYNGEE.

In nucleotides, the CDR3 is TGCGCCAGCAGCCAAGGGTATCGGAATCAGCCCCAGCATTTT. Residues: CASSQGYRNQPQHF. The chain employs TRBV4-1 and TRBJ1-5; D gene ambiguous. Germline CDR1 reads MGHRA; CDR2 reads YSYEKL. This CDR3 comprises 14 residues. With 1 base removed from V and 4 bases from J, the gap between germline ends came to 8 bases.